What follows describes a single T cell receptor beta chain. Its antigen is undetermined. The data belong to a study of T-cell memory formation after mild COVID-19. Study findings and constraints: Proof of SARS-CoV-2 specificity was absent for the second-wave clones that crested on day 37. Prior to infection, memory already included some responding clones, suggesting cross-reactive memory joined.

5'RACE primed at constant segments yielded TCR alpha and TCR beta cDNA libraries bearing sample barcodes and UMIs. One entry per CDR3 protein, called by TCRdb with MiXCR from the 5' RACE reads. The table includes some 97,000 distinct CDR3 sequences, around 10% detected once. The CDR3 runs 12 residues. Germline CDR1 DFQATT, CDR2 SNEGSKA (reference sequence). The rearrangement uses TRBV20-1 and TRBJ2-1; 7 bases agree with TRBD2. This clonotype originated in a man aged 18 to 29 who had mild COVID-19 (a few samples of this study predate the infection). Cell type and time point are not known. Sequencing input: PBMCs or a T cell subset sorted from them (not recorded which). CDR3 loop: CSSGGGFNEQFF. The CDR3 DNA is TGCAGCTCTGGGGGGGGATTCAATGAGCAGTTCTTC.